These 15 T cell receptor beta chains came from one sample sequenced in a study of T-cell memory formation after mild COVID-19. Each CDR3 protein gets one entry after TCRdb re-called the 5' RACE reads with MiXCR. The table shows 30,000 to 45,000 distinct CDR3 sequences, with roughly an eighth occurring only once. The sample comprised PBMCs or a T cell subset sorted from them (not recorded which). The source is a man younger than 30 who had mild COVID-19 (a few samples of this study predate the infection). Cell type and time point are not known.

This clonotype was observed at least ten times. The rearrangement uses TRBV5-1 and TRBJ2-5; no firm D call. This CDR3 spans 13 amino acids. Trimming left V 1 base short and J 2 bases short, with 6 bases between. CDR1 SGHRS and CDR2 YFSETQ come from the germline V gene. CDR3 protein: CASSLNSQETQYF. CDR3 nucleotide sequence: TGCGCCAGCAGCTTGAACAGTCAAGAGACCCAGTACTTC. Variable domain in full (rest from reference TRBV5-1 and TRBJ2-5): KAGVTQTPRYLIKTRGQQVTLSCSPISGHRSVSWYQQTPGQGLQFLFEYFSETQRNKGNFPGRFSGRQFSNSRSEMNVSTLELGDSALYLCASSLNSQETQYFGPGTRLLVL.

This clonotype has ten or more counts. The chain carries TRBV7-9 and TRBJ2-2; D gene unclear. The V gene's germline CDR1 is SEHNR and CDR2 FQNEAQ (reference sequence). The CDR3 is 14 amino acids. V was shortened by 3 bases and J by 9 bases, with 14 bases between the two germline ends. DNA for the CDR3: TGTGCCAGCAGCTTCCAGGCGGCAGGCCGGGAGCTGTTTTTT. Its protein product is CASSFQAAGRELFF.

This clonotype has at least ten counts. The V call is TRBV4-3, the J call TRBJ2-4, with 8 bases matching TRBD1. The germline CDR1 and CDR2 sequences are LGHNA and YSLEER. Germline trimming cut 0 bases from V and 6 bases from J; bases unmatched to any gene: 10. The CDR3 runs 17 residues. This CDR3 is CASSQEGGDRGGNIQYF. CDR3 bases: TGCGCCAGCAGCCAAGAAGGGGGCGACAGGGGCGGAAACATTCAGTACTTC.

This clonotype has a count of ten or more. J is TRBJ1-1 and V is TRBV28; the D is unclear. V dropped 7 bases and J dropped 4 bases, with 19 bases sitting between them. This CDR3 is 15 amino acids long. Looked up from germline, CDR1 is MDHEN and CDR2 is SYDVKM. In DNA, the CDR3 is TGTGCCAGCATCCCTATTACGCTTAGCCGCACTGAAGCTTTCTTT. Translating it yields CASIPITLSRTEAFF.

This clonotype was seen repeatedly, ten times or more. The chain links TRBV27 to TRBJ1-2; 7 nucleotides match TRBD1. From germline, CDR1 is MNHEY and CDR2 SMNVEV (reference sequence). V trimming: 9 bases; J trimming: 5 bases; junction bases outside the gene matches: 0. CDR3 size: 10 residues. The CDR3 region has the DNA TGTGCCAGACAGGGGTATGGCTACACCTTC. It encodes CARQGYGYTF.

This clonotype was counted between two and nine times. The CDR3: CASSFGPGANVLTF. The CDR3, as DNA: TGTGCCAGCAGCTTCGGGCCTGGGGCCAACGTCCTGACTTTC. This rearrangement joins TRBV5-4 to TRBJ2-6; D is uncertain. V lost 2 bases and J 2 bases, leaving 5 bases between the germline ends. Germline V gives CDR1 SGHNT, CDR2 YYREEE (reference sequence). The CDR3 loop spans 14 amino acids.

This clonotype was seen many times. The J gene is TRBJ1-2, the V gene TRBV6-5; 8 positions agree with TRBD1. The germline gives CDR1 MNHEY, CDR2 SVGAGI. The V and J ends lost 6 bases and 0 bases, in that order; junction bases with no gene match: 9. The CDR3 loop spans 16 amino acids. This chain's CDR3 is CASSPATRGPNYGYTF. For the CDR3, the DNA is TGTGCCAGCAGCCCGGCAACCAGGGGGCCTAACTATGGCTACACCTTC.

This clonotype was seen many times. The chain carries TRBV5-1 and TRBJ1-5, with 10 positions matching TRBD1. The CDR3 runs to 14 residues. With 4 bases clipped from V and 8 bases from J, the junction kept 6 bases outside the gene matches. Germline CDR1 reads SGHRS; CDR2 reads YFSETQ. The CDR3 region is CASSPGQGGEPQHF. CDR3 nucleotide sequence: TGCGCCAGCAGCCCAGGACAGGGGGGCGAGCCCCAGCATTTT.

This clonotype occurred many times. The gene calls are TRBV20-1 and TRBJ2-3; D ambiguous. With 0 bases removed from V and 7 bases from J, the gap between germline ends came to 11 bases. Germline V lookup: CDR1 DFQATT, CDR2 SNEGSKA (reference sequence). The CDR3 has 13 amino acids. In nucleotides, the CDR3 is TGCAGTGCTAGAGAGGTAGTAACAAATACGCAGTATTTT. Its protein is CSAREVVTNTQYF.

This clonotype was observed a handful of times. The J gene is TRBJ1-2, the V gene TRBV6-5; perhaps TRBD1 as D (5 bases). V shed 4 bases and J shed 7 bases, with 10 bases lying between them. This CDR3 region has 12 residues. The germline V gene has CDR1 MNHEY and CDR2 SVGAGI. This CDR3 is CASSSFGGGYTF. The CDR3 DNA follows: TGTGCCAGCAGTTCGTTTGGGGGTGGCTACACCTTC.

The chain joins TRBV10-3 to TRBJ2-2; 8 bases line up with TRBD1. Germline V lookup: CDR1 ENHRY, CDR2 SYGVKD. The J segment lost 7 bases and the V segment lost 0 bases, leaving 7 bases of the junction unmatched. The CDR3 contains 16 residues. The CDR3 here is CAISESMAGGGGELFF. CDR3 sequence (DNA): TGTGCCATCAGTGAGTCGATGGCAGGGGGCGGCGGGGAGCTGTTTTTT.

The genes are TRBV20-1 and TRBJ2-7, with D hard to call. The CDR3 is made up of 15 amino acids. Trimming took 6 bases from V and 2 from J, leaving 20 bases between them. Germline CDR1 DFQATT, CDR2 SNEGSKA (reference sequence). The CDR3 region has the DNA TGCAGTGCCCAACATCCGGGCCGCTCGGCCTACGAGCAGTACGTC. Translation gives CSAQHPGRSAYEQYV.

This clonotype was seen at least ten times. The rearrangement joins TRBV6-6 to TRBJ1-1; D possibly corresponds to TRBD1 (5 bases). Trimming removed 2 bases from V and 1 base from J, with 11 bases in between. This CDR3 spans 15 amino acids. Germline V CDR1 and CDR2: MNHNY, SVGAGI (reference sequence). The CDR3 bases are TGTGCCAGCAGTTACCTGGGGCAGGAGAACACTGAAGCTTTCTTT. Amino acids: CASSYLGQENTEAFF.

This clonotype was seen many times. This chain uses TRBV6-5 with TRBJ2-1; the match to TRBD1 covers 8 bases. After removal of 2 bases from V and 7 bases from J, the junction contained 7 bases not matched to a gene. The CDR3 has 15 amino acids. CDR1 is MNHEY and CDR2 is SVGAGI in the germline V gene. CDR3 DNA: TGTGCCAGCAGTTACGCTTGGACAGGGACTAATGAGCAGTTCTTC. Amino acids: CASSYAWTGTNEQFF.

This clonotype has at least ten counts. The chain employs TRBV12-3 or TRBV12-4 and TRBJ2-3; D unclear. The germline V and J ends were trimmed by 3 bases and 8 bases, with 9 bases remaining between them. This CDR3 comprises 12 residues. CDR3 protein: CASSLPRGTQYF. Written as DNA, the CDR3 is TGTGCCAGCAGTTTGCCGAGAGGTACGCAGTATTTT.